This passage covers 17 T cell receptor beta chains from one sample sequenced in a study of CD8 T cells in Susac syndrome. It was with random hexamers that roughly 0.45 to 1 ug RNA was reverse transcribed. TCRdb reprocessed the immunoSEQ multiplex PCR reads via MiXCR and lists one record per CDR3 protein. Among a few hundred thousand distinct CDR3 sequences listed, approximately 85% were seen once. Sequencing was carried out using CD8+ T cells from PBMCs. Receptors originate from a human donor with multiple sclerosis.

The chain is built from TRBV16 and TRBJ1-1; a weak D match, TRBD1 (6 bases). CDR3 size: 17 residues. Trimming removed 4 bases at V and 1 base at J, with 19 bases between. The germline V gene has CDR1 KGHSY and CDR2 FQNENV. The CDR3 here is CASSPGGLQSSNTEAFF. The DNA for the CDR3 is TGTGCCAGCAGCCCCGGGGGGCTCCAAAGTTCGAACACTGAAGCTTTCTTT.

The chain combines TRBV6-6 with TRBJ2-7; 11 positions match TRBD2. There are 15 residues in the CDR3. V trimming: 5 bases; J trimming: 3 bases; junction bases outside the gene matches: 6. Germline lookup yields CDR1 MNHNY and CDR2 SVGAGI (reference sequence). The CDR3 spells CASSLGTSGLYEQYF. The CDR3, as DNA: TGTGCCAGCAGTCTCGGGACTAGCGGACTCTACGAGCAGTACTTC.

The chain joins TRBV10-2 to TRBJ2-5, with D possibly matching TRBD2 (6 bases). The V and J ends lost 0 bases and 9 bases respectively, with 35 bases between them. This CDR3 spans 21 amino acids. Germline assignment: CDR1 WSHSY and CDR2 SAAADI. This chain's CDR3 is CASSESSLLNRDSSRDRPQYF. DNA for the CDR3: TGCGCCAGCAGTGAGTCGTCTCTTCTTAACCGGGACTCTTCAAGAGACCGACCCCAGTACTTC.

This CDR3 reads CASSQEGPVMNTEAFF. In DNA, the CDR3 is TGCGCCAGCAGCCAAGAGGGACCGGTTATGAACACTGAAGCTTTCTTT. This rearrangement joins TRBV4-1 to TRBJ1-1; weak D call: TRBD1 (5 bases). V was trimmed by 0 bases and J by 0 bases, leaving 11 bases between them. This CDR3 spans 16 amino acids. The germline V gene encodes CDR1 MGHRA and CDR2 YSYEKL.

This sequence joins TRBV5-6 and TRBJ2-1, with TRBD1 identical over 10 bases. Germline loops: CDR1 SGHDT, CDR2 YYEEEE. CDR3 length: 14 amino acids. Germline trimming cut 4 bases from V and 12 bases from J; bases unmatched to any gene: 10. The CDR3 sequence is CASSRLTGGQGQFF. In DNA, the CDR3 is TGTGCCAGCAGCCGTTTGACAGGGGGCCAAGGGCAGTTCTTC.

V usage is TRBV30 and J usage is TRBJ1-5, with D possibly TRBD1 on 6 matching bases. The ends were cut back, 2 bases at V and 4 bases at J, with 15 bases in the middle. This CDR3 region has 15 residues. CDR1 GTSNPN and CDR2 SVGIG come from the germline V gene (reference sequence). For the CDR3, the DNA is TGTGCCTGGAGTTCGAGGACAGATGAAAATCAGCCCCAGCATTTT. Residues: CAWSSRTDENQPQHF.

The rearrangement links TRBV6-5 to TRBJ1-1; no definite D call. This CDR3 spans 14 amino acids. With 2 bases removed from V and 4 bases from J, the gap between germline ends came to 11 bases. In germline, CDR1 is MNHEY, CDR2 SVGAGI. Here the CDR3 reads CASSYVGISTEAFF. The CDR3 DNA follows: TGTGCCAGCAGTTACGTCGGCATTTCCACTGAAGCTTTCTTT.

V and J are TRBV19 and TRBJ2-1; 8 bases map to TRBD2. The V and J ends lost 6 bases and 0 bases, in that order; junction bases with no gene match: 1. Germline-derived CDR1 and CDR2 are LNHDA and SQIVND (reference sequence). The CDR3 extends over 14 amino acids. The CDR3 DNA sequence: TGTGCCAGTAGCGGGACTAGCTCCTACAATGAGCAGTTCTTC. Amino acids: CASSGTSSYNEQFF.

The chain uses TRBV12-3 or TRBV12-4 and TRBJ2-3; 10 bases map to TRBD2. This CDR3 is built from 13 residues. V dropped 11 bases and J dropped 3; count of bases not matched to a gene: 5. The chain's CDR3 is CAGSSGSTDTQYF. The CDR3 coding sequence is TGTGCCGGATCTAGCGGGAGTACAGATACGCAGTATTTT.

This chain links TRBV29-1 with TRBJ2-5; TRBD2 agrees at 15 bases. Unmatched junction bases numbered 8, after V lost 7 bases and J lost 5 bases. There are 15 residues in the CDR3. Germline V gene sequence: CDR1 SQVTM, CDR2 ANQGSEA. CDR3 sequence reads: CSALDGTSGRETQYF. The CDR3 DNA reads as TGCAGCGCTCTAGACGGGACTAGCGGGAGGGAGACCCAGTACTTC.

The chain is built from TRBV11-3 and TRBJ2-1; 7 nucleotides line up with TRBD2. In germline, CDR1 is SGHNT, CDR2 YENEEA. J lost 9 bases, V lost 4 bases, and 9 bases had no gene match. The CDR3 spans 14 residues. In DNA form, the CDR3 reads TGTGCCAGCAGCTCGGGGGGAAACTGGGTTGAGCAGTTCTTC. It encodes CASSSGGNWVEQFF.

The V call is TRBV4-1, the J call TRBJ1-1; 8 bases are shared with TRBD1. With V trimmed by 9 bases and J by 5 bases, 11 bases remained unmatched. The CDR3 is 14 amino acids. Germline loops: CDR1 MGHRA, CDR2 YSYEKL. The CDR3 protein is CASQQGQGGTEAFF. CDR3 DNA sequence: TGCGCCAGTCAACAAGGACAGGGAGGGACTGAAGCTTTCTTT.

CDR3 nucleotides: TGTGCCAGCAGTGAAGGCGGGGGCGCGTTCTTC. Protein product: CASSEGGGAFF. The rearrangement links TRBV2 to TRBJ2-1; weak D call: TRBD2 (7 bases). The CDR3 has 11 residues. Per the germline V gene, CDR1 is SNHLY and CDR2 is FYNNEI. V lost 1 base, J lost 15 bases, and 10 bases lay in between.

V gene TRBV25-1 combines with J gene TRBJ2-3; 10 nucleotides match TRBD1. CDR1 is MGHDK and CDR2 is SYGVNS in the germline V gene. This CDR3 region has 15 residues. J gave up 5 bases and V 1 base, and 3 bases lay outside the gene matches. The CDR3 DNA sequence: TGTGCCAGCAGTGAATGGGACAGGGGCAAAGATACGCAGTATTTT. Encoded protein: CASSEWDRGKDTQYF.

The chain is built from TRBV30 and TRBJ1-1; the D gene is possibly TRBD1 (6 bases). The CDR3 is 14 amino acids. V lost 5 bases, J lost 4 bases, and 17 bases lay in between. From germline, CDR1 is GTSNPN and CDR2 SVGIG (reference sequence). The CDR3 bases are TGTGCCTGGGGCGAAGGGGGGCTGAGCACTGAAGCTTTCTTT. Translated, it gives CAWGEGGLSTEAFF.

This chain links TRBV20-1 with TRBJ2-1; 16 nucleotides match TRBD2. The CDR3 contains 18 residues. V lost 2 bases, J lost 0 bases, and 4 bases stayed unmatched. Germline CDR1 DFQATT, CDR2 SNEGSKA (reference sequence). CDR3 loop: CSARQGTSGRASYNEQFF. In DNA, the CDR3 is TGCAGTGCTAGACAGGGGACTAGCGGGAGGGCCTCCTACAATGAGCAGTTCTTC.

This clonotype was seen just once. J is TRBJ1-5 and V is TRBV6-1; 7 bases agree with TRBD1. The CDR3 is made up of 16 amino acids. Germline CDR1 is MNHNS and CDR2 is SASEGT. Trimming cost V 3 bases and J 5 bases; bases outside gene matches: 10. CDR3 nucleotide sequence: TGTGCCAGCAGTGACCCCCAGGGGGTAGAGTATCAGCCCCAGCATTTT. It encodes CASSDPQGVEYQPQHF.